This T cell receptor beta chain was captured by sequencing in a study of T cell clusters in autoimmune cytopenias. Overall study: A median of approximately 50,000 TRB reads per sample yielded a median approximately 2,400 distinct clonotypes.

TRB was amplified by touch-down multiplex PCR, primer pools A and B combined. With the multiplex PCR reads reprocessed, TCRdb shows one record per CDR3 protein and no DNA. In all, the sample yields thousands of distinct CDR3 sequences. TRB amplification used 250 ng of peripheral blood genomic DNA. The CDR3 contains 19 residues. CDR1 and CDR2 from the germline V gene are MNHNY and SVGAGI (reference sequence). General study points: TRB repertoire shifts in secondary cytopenia and chronic lymphocytic leukemia mostly reflected lymphoma, not autoimmunity.

Remarks on this clonotype: Antigen unknown.

The chain is built from TRBV6-6 and TRBJ2-3; TCRdb outputs TRBD2, but without DNA this stays unchecked. Sequencing was carried out using peripheral blood. The source is a human donor with an autoimmune cytopenia or autoimmune hepatitis (not recorded which). CDR3 region: CASSYSLDPRSPDTDTQYF.